The T cell receptor beta chain under discussion was sequenced for a study of T-cell memory formation after mild COVID-19. At least ten counts were recorded for this clonotype. One entry per CDR3 protein results from TCRdb running MiXCR on the 5' RACE reads. The sample yields about 540,000 distinct CDR3 sequences, 20% seen once. The CDR3 runs to 13 residues. V shed 4 bases and J shed 4 bases, with 9 bases lying between them. The germline V gene has CDR1 SGHRS and CDR2 YFSETQ. The chain links TRBV5-1 to TRBJ2-1; tentatively, D is TRBD1 or TRBD2 (5 bases each). The sequence was collected from an adult woman who had mild COVID-19 (a few samples of this study predate the infection). Cell type and time point are not known. Material for sequencing was PBMCs or a T cell subset sorted from them (not recorded which). Here the CDR3 reads CASSRDGYNEQFF. In DNA form, the CDR3 reads TGCGCCAGCAGCAGGGACGGGTACAATGAGCAGTTCTTC.